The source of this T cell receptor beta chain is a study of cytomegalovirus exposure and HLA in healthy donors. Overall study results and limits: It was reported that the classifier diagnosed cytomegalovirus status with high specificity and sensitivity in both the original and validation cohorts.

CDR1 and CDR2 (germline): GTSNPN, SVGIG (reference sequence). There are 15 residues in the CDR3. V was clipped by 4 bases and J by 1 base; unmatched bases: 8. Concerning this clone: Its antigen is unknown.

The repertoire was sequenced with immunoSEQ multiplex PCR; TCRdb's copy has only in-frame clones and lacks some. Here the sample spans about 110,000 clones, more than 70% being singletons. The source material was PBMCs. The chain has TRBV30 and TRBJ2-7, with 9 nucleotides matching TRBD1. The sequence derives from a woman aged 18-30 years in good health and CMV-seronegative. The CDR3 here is CAWTSGQGLSYEQYF. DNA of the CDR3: TGTGCCTGGACTTCCGGACAGGGGTTGTCCTACGAGCAGTACTTC.